This T cell receptor (beta chain) was found in a study of CD8 T cells in ankylosing spondylitis. This clonotype was found a few times. Its antigen is not identified. TCRdb redid the calling of the 5' RACE reads with MiXCR, one entry per CDR3 protein. The sample carries under 950,000 distinct CDR3 sequences, around a fifth recorded once. Study results and caveats: One TCR beta motif, made up of 7 or 8 highly homologous variants, appeared characteristic of ankylosing spondylitis blood.

The V end was cut by 4 bases, the J end by 4 bases, with 5 bases between. Per the germline V gene, CDR1 is SQVTM and CDR2 is ANQGSEA. The CDR3 covers 11 residues. The sample was blood, either unsorted or a sorted T cell fraction (not recorded which). This receptor was taken from a male donor with ankylosing spondylitis. This chain connects TRBV29-1 to TRBJ2-1; no clear D. DNA for the CDR3: TGCAGCGTTGTGGAGTACAATGAGCAGTTCTTC. This sequence encodes CSVVEYNEQFF.